This note documents a single T cell receptor beta chain sequence. Its target is unknown. Germline V gives CDR1 MNHEY, CDR2 SMNVEV (reference sequence). This CDR3 has 19 residues. The trim removed 6 bases at V and 2 bases at J, leaving 17 bases unmatched. Across several immunoSEQ plates, the genomic DNA of each subset was split evenly. TCRdb's table, derived via immunoSEQ multiplex PCR, lists solely in-frame clones and lacks some. The sample lists about 2.1 million clones, approximately 92% seen once, with around 1.8% in the top ten. The sample originates from a study of shared clonotypes between healthy human individuals. Positively selected for CCR7, the CD45RO-negative cells used as naive CD8 cells excluded terminally differentiated effector memory CD45RA+ cells. Donors comprised healthy HIV-negative adults lacking recent acute infections or vaccinations. Overall study findings and caveats: The diversity represented, both genetic and in exposure history, was limited by few donors.

This receptor was obtained from a young man in good health. Some clones in this sample may be carry-over from other donors' samples. The sequencing input was naive CD8+ T cells from PBMCs. The rearrangement uses TRBV27 and TRBJ2-3; 10 positions agree with TRBD2. The CDR3 protein is CASSPGTWLAGEVTDTQYF. The CDR3 DNA reads TGTGCCAGCAGCCCGGGGACGTGGCTAGCGGGAGAAGTCACAGATACGCAGTATTTT.